The clone carrying this T cell receptor beta chain was counted once. Sequence at one end of the junction differs from germline and may be a read error. Germline-derived CDR1 and CDR2 are LGHNT and FRNRAP. There are 15 residues in the CDR3. This sample stems from a study of blood T cell repertoires in COVID-19. Looking at the study overall: Samples representing acute and convalescent COVID-19 were sourced from the United States, Italy and Spain.

Data came from immunoSEQ multiplex PCR; TCRdb stores just in-frame clones and leaves some out. The repertoire holds 250,000 or so clones, with 70% to 90% as singletons. Sequenced: PBMCs or T cells enriched from blood (not recorded which). This receptor was obtained from a woman in her forties or fifties who had been exposed to COVID-19. The chain recombines TRBV12-5 with TRBJ2-4; TRBD1 might be the D (5 bases). The CDR3 DNA follows: TGTGCTACTGGTTCGCAGGGTATTGCCAAAAACATTCAGTACTTC. It is translated as CATGSQGIAKNIQYF.